The source of this T cell receptor beta chain is a study of blood T cell repertoires in COVID-19. Participant reports of clinical history set cohort assignment. Before being deemed recovered, Cohort 3 donors had two negative PCRs, clearance, or symptom resolution. Measured with immunoSEQ multiplex PCR; TCRdb has only the in-frame clones, and not every one. This table has 450,000 or so clones, roughly 88% appearing once. V lost 4 bases, J lost 7 bases, and 7 bases lay in between. The CDR3 spans 12 residues. The rearrangement links TRBV12-3 or TRBV12-4 to TRBJ1-4; D unclear. The TCR was taken from a man aged 18-30 years who had recovered from COVID-19. Sequencing was done on a sample of PBMCs or T cells enriched from blood (not recorded which). CDR3 bases: TGTGCCAGCAGTTGGGGAGCTGAAAAACTGTTTTTT. Residues: CASSWGAEKLFF.